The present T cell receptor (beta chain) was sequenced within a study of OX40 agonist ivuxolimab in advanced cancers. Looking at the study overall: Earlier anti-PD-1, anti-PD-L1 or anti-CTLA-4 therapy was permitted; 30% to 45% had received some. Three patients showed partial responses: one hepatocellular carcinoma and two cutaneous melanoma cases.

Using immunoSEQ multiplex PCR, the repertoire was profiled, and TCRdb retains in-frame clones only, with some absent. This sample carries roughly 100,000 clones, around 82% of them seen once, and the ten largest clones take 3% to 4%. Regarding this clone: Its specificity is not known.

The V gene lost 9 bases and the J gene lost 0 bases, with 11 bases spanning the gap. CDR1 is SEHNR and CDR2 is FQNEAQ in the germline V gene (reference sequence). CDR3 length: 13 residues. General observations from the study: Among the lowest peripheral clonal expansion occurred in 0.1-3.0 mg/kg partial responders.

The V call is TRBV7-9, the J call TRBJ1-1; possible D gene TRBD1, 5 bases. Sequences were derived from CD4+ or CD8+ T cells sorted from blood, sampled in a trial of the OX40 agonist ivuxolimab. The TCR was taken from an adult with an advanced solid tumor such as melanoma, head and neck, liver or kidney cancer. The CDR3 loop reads CASTQGVNTEAFF. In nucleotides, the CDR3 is TGTGCCAGTACCCAAGGGGTGAACACTGAAGCTTTCTTT.